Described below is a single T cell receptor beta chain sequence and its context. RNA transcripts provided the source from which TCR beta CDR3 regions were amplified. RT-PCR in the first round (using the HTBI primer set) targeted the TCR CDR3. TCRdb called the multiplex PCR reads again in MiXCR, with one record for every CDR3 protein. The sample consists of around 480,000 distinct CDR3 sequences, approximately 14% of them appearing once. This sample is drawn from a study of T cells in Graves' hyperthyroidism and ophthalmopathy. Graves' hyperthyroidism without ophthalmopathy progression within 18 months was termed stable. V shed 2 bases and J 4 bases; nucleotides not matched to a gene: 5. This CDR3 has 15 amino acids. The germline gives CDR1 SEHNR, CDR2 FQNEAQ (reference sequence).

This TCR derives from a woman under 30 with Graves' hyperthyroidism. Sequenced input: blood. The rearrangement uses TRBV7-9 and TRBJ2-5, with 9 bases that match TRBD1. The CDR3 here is CASSLRQGVAETQYF. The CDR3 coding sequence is TGTGCCAGCAGCTTACGACAGGGGGTGGCAGAGACCCAGTACTTC.